This T cell receptor (beta chain) was retrieved from a study of blood T cell repertoires in COVID-19. In the original processing: Nucleated cell number was recorded as an estimate derived from reference gene primer amplification. TCRdb's table, derived via immunoSEQ multiplex PCR, lists solely in-frame clones and lacks some. V and J calls and clone size are as listed in that table; D and trimming were resolved from the DNA. This table holds some 310,000 clones, around 91% found once. The CDR3 sequence is 13 residues long. V was shortened by 1 base and J by 11 bases, with 14 bases between the two germline ends. The V gene's germline CDR1 is SGHTA and CDR2 FQGNSA.

This chain links TRBV7-2 with TRBJ1-1; D is ambiguous. The TCR sequence derives from a woman aged 40 to 50 with COVID-19, enrolled during active disease. Sample: peripheral blood. The CDR3 bases are TGTGCCAGCAGCTTAGTAACGGCTCAGAGGGCTTTCTTT. Its protein is CASSLVTAQRAFF.